This T cell receptor (beta chain) is drawn from a study of T cell responses to AZD1222 COVID-19 vaccine. V was pared by 6 bases and J by 7 bases, with 8 bases of the junction left unmatched. The CDR3 runs 14 residues. Germline CDR1 LNHDA, CDR2 SQIVND (reference sequence). Libraries were prepared by immunoSEQ multiplex PCR; TCRdb keeps only in-frame clonotypes and omits some of them. Among about 140,000 clones listed, 90% were seen once. Note on this clone: The antigen remains unidentified.

Findings and limits, study-wide: After the peak T cell response, and only then, were repertoires sampled.

This material consisted of peripheral blood, taken 28 days after the second AZD1222 dose. This TCR was recovered from an adult who received the AZD1222 COVID-19 vaccine. The rearrangement joins TRBV19 to TRBJ1-5, with TRBD1 matching 8 bases. The CDR3, as DNA: TGTGCCAGTAGCTTCACCGACAGGGGCCAGCCCCAGCATTTT. Its protein product is CASSFTDRGQPQHF. The whole variable domain, filled in from reference TRBV19 and TRBJ1-5, reads DGGITQSPKYLFRKEGQNVTLSCEQNLNHDAMYWYRQDPGQGLRLIYYSQIVNDFQKGDIAEGYSVSREKKESFPLTVTSAQKNPTAFYLCASSFTDRGQPQHFGDGTRLSIL.